Listed below are T cell receptor beta chains from one sample, sequenced in a study of technical replicates of blood from a handful of donors. Generated by immunoSEQ multiplex PCR, the TCRdb table keeps only in-frame clones and is missing some. The sample records about 68,000 clones, nearly 98% being singletons. Specimen: T cells isolated from PBMCs. These receptors were collected from a human donor in good health. The CDR3 runs from the conserved cysteine through the conserved F or W. The order of the fields is V gene, D gene, clone size, J gene, CDR3 protein, CDR3 DNA. A D gene is named only where the DNA matches it firmly. A clone size is listed for some rows: how often the clone was seen (once, few, many), or a class if it is expanded.

TRBV14	TRBD2	-	TRBJ2-1	CASSLLAGSYNEQFF	TGTGCCAGCAGCCTCCTAGCGGGTTCCTACAATGAGCAGTTCTTC
TRBV27	-	-	TRBJ1-1	CASSPGQFMNTEAFF	TGTGCCAGCAGTCCCGGACAGTTTATGAACACTGAAGCTTTCTTT
TRBV11-2	TRBD2	-	TRBJ2-7	CASSFTSGSSYEQYF	TGTGCCAGCAGCTTTACTAGCGGGAGCTCCTACGAGCAGTACTTC
TRBV6-5	TRBD1	-	TRBJ1-2	CASQGAGGYTF	TGTGCCAGCCAGGGGGCCGGTGGCTACACCTTC
TRBV5-6	TRBD2	once	TRBJ2-3	CASSGISGVPTDTQYF	TGTGCCAGCAGCGGGATTAGCGGGGTTCCCACAGATACGCAGTATTTT
TRBV27	-	-	TRBJ1-2	CASSLRGGYGYTF	TGTGCCAGCAGCCTCAGGGGCGGGTATGGCTACACCTTC
TRBV9	-	-	TRBJ2-2	CASSVAGRDTGELFF	TGTGCCAGCAGCGTAGCTGGGCGTGACACCGGGGAGCTGTTTTTT
TRBV7-2	TRBD2	once	TRBJ2-7	CASSLEAGTYEQYF	TGTGCCAGCAGCTTAGAAGCGGGAACCTACGAGCAGTACTTC
TRBV2	-	-	TRBJ1-2	CASSEDRVYGYTF	TGTGCCAGCAGTGAAGACAGGGTCTATGGCTACACCTTC
TRBV28	-	-	TRBJ1-2	CASSPSSYGYTF	TGTGCCAGCAGCCCTTCGTCCTATGGCTACACCTTC
TRBV4-2	-	-	TRBJ1-2	CASSQEPGGGGSFF	TGTGCCAGCAGCCAAGAACCTGGGGGCGGAGGTTCTTTCTTC
TRBV14	-	-	TRBJ2-5	CASSQVTGYFETQYF	TGTGCCAGCAGCCAAGTCACAGGGTATTTCGAGACCCAGTACTTC
TRBV7-6	TRBD1	-	TRBJ1-5	CASSLGGQGNQPQHF	TGTGCCAGCAGCTTAGGGGGACAGGGCAATCAGCCCCAGCATTTT
TRBV29-1	TRBD1	-	TRBJ1-2	CSVEDWVPGGHGYTF	TGCAGCGTTGAAGATTGGGTCCCAGGGGGCCATGGCTACACCTTC
TRBV7-2	-	-	TRBJ2-7	CASSPRLDSYEQYF	TGTGCCAGCAGCCCACGACTTGACTCCTACGAGCAGTACTTC
TRBV6-5	-	-	TRBJ2-1	CASSYSAGLVVNEQFF	TGTGCCAGCAGTTACTCTGCGGGGCTAGTGGTCAATGAGCAGTTCTTC
TRBV5-6	-	-	TRBJ2-5	CASSLQETQYF	TGTGCCAGCAGCTTGCAGGAGACCCAGTACTTC